The clone carrying this TCR beta chain was observed a few times. Using RNA transcripts as the source, TCR beta CDR3 regions were amplified. The TCR CDR3 first-round RT-PCR relied on the HTBI primer set. A single record per CDR3 protein comes from TCRdb applying MiXCR to the multiplex PCR reads. The data hold some 770,000 distinct CDR3 sequences, with roughly 15% observed a single time. The data belong to a study of T cells in Graves' hyperthyroidism and ophthalmopathy. The germline V gene has CDR1 GTSNPN and CDR2 SVGIG (reference sequence). The CDR3 runs to 14 residues. Trimming removed 4 bases from V and 0 bases from J, with 10 bases in between.

The receptor comes from a young man with Graves' hyperthyroidism. Sequencing input: blood. The chain couples TRBV30 to TRBJ2-1, with D hard to call. CDR3 nucleotides: TGTGCCTGGAAGGCATCGAGCTCCTACAATGAGCAGTTCTTC. This encodes CAWKASSSYNEQFF. Using reference TRBV30 and TRBJ2-1 for the parts outside the CDR3, the full variable domain is SQTIHQWPATLVQPVGSPLSLECTVEGTSNPNLYWYRQAAGRGLQLLFYSVGIGQISSEVPQNLSASRPQDRQFILSSKKLLLSDSGFYLCAWKASSSYNEQFFGPGTRLTVL.